Sequencing of this TCR beta chain was carried out in a study of blood T cell repertoires in COVID-19. About the study: Some COVID-19 samples were acute and others convalescent; all came from the United States, Italy and Spain. T cells, B-cell-depleted T cells, or PBMCs provided the cDNA or gDNA that served as material.

In the original workflow: Nucleated cell counts were estimated from reference gene primer amplification. The assay was immunoSEQ multiplex PCR, and TCRdb's table has in-frame clones only and misses some. The V and J calls and clone size come from that table; D and trimming were worked out from the DNA. The profile shows about 68,000 clones, approximately 90% of them singletons. Trimming stripped 0 bases from V and 10 bases from J, with 16 bases between. This CDR3 has 14 amino acids. Germline V gives CDR1 GTSNPN, CDR2 SVGIG (reference sequence). The TCR sequence derives from a man aged 30 to 39 with acute or convalescent COVID-19. This chain joins TRBV30 and TRBJ1-5; D perhaps matches TRBD1 (5 bases). The specimen sequenced was peripheral blood. The CDR3 sequence is CAWSVGAGDVPQHF. The CDR3 region has the DNA TGTGCCTGGAGTGTAGGGGCAGGTGACGTCCCCCAGCATTTT.